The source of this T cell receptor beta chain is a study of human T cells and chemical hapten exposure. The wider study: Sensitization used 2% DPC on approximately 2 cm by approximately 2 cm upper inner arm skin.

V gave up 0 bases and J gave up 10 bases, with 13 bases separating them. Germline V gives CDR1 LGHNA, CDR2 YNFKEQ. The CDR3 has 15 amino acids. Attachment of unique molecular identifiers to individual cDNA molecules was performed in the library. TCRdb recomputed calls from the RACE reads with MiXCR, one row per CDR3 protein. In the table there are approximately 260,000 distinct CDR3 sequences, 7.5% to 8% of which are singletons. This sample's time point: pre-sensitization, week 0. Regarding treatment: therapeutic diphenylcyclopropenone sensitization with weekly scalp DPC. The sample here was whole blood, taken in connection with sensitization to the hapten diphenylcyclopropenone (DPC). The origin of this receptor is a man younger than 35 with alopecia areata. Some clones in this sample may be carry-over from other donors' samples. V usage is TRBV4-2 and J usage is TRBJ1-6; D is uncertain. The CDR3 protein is CASSQERAMGSPLHF. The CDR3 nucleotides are TGTGCCAGCAGCCAAGAAAGGGCCATGGGATCACCCCTCCACTTT.